One sample yielded the 20 T cell receptor beta chains listed below, sequenced in a study of metastatic and nonmetastatic thyroid tumors (dated by TCRdb to 2018 to 2020). No treatment had been received by any patient before thyroid surgery. Libraries were made using PCR. Sequencing took place on an Illumina HiSeq 4000. TCRdb applied fastp at Q25 and MiXCR to the public reads, then kept only in-frame beta chains. The sample table holds about 28,000 clones, of which 15% to 20% were seen once. The top ten constitute around 4.7% of the sample. Material for sequencing was blood. These receptors were taken from a female donor with papillary thyroid cancer or a benign thyroid nodule (not recorded which). Some clones in this sample may be carry-over from other donors' samples.

This clone occurred many times. A single base separates this from a much larger clone, so it may be a read error. The sample has other DNA sequences that encode this CDR3 too. The genes are TRBV12-3 or TRBV12-4 and TRBJ2-2; D gene uncertain. V lost 4 bases and J lost 5, with 8 bases in between. This CDR3 comprises 13 residues. CDR3 region: CASSYGETGELFF. The CDR3 DNA follows: TGTGCCAGCAGTTACGGAGAGACCGGGGAGCTGTTTTTT.

The table lists this clone with many counts. The rearrangement links TRBV5-1 to TRBJ2-7; 10 nucleotides match TRBD1. The CDR3 runs to 15 residues. Germline V CDR1 and CDR2: SGHRS, YFSETQ. V lost 3 bases and J lost 2; bases outside the gene matches: 5. CDR3 region: CASSSGGTGAYEQYF. The DNA for the CDR3 is TGCGCCAGCAGCTCCGGGGGGACAGGGGCCTACGAGCAGTACTTC.

This clone was recorded many times. The chain carries TRBV30 and TRBJ2-7, with D possibly matching TRBD1 (6 bases). Per the germline V gene, CDR1 is GTSNPN and CDR2 is SVGIG (reference sequence). The germline V and J ends were trimmed by 4 bases and 2 bases, with 12 bases remaining between them. The CDR3 is made up of 13 amino acids. The DNA of the CDR3 is TGTGCCTGGACAAGCGGACAGACCTACGAGCAGTACTTC. Residues: CAWTSGQTYEQYF.

This clone was seen at least ten times. The rearrangement joins TRBV28 to TRBJ2-7, with D possibly matching TRBD1 (6 bases). CDR3 length: 16 residues. V was pared by 3 bases and J by 0 bases, with 15 bases between. Germline lookup yields CDR1 MDHEN and CDR2 SYDVKM. CDR3 bases: TGTGCCAGCAGTTTCCAGGGGTTGTGGAGCTCCTACGAGCAGTACTTC. This gives the protein CASSFQGLWSSYEQYF.

This clone showed up just once. This chain uses TRBV5-1 with TRBJ1-2, with a possible D match to TRBD1 (5 bases). V was shortened by 0 bases and J by 4 bases, with 13 bases between the two germline ends. The V gene's germline CDR1 is SGHRS and CDR2 YFSETQ. There are 15 residues in the CDR3. CDR3 bases: TGCGCCAGCAGCTTGGGGGGCGCGGGTGGCTATGGCTACACCTTC. Amino acids: CASSLGGAGGYGYTF.

This clone was seen ten or more times. V gene TRBV5-1 combines with J gene TRBJ1-5; D is perhaps TRBD1 (5 bases). Trimming pared 0 bases from V and 4 bases from J, leaving 8 bases between. The germline V gene encodes CDR1 SGHRS and CDR2 YFSETQ. The CDR3 is 14 residues long. The CDR3 here is CASSLAGGNQPQHF. CDR3 DNA sequence: TGCGCCAGCAGCTTGGCCGGGGGTAATCAGCCCCAGCATTTT.

The V call is TRBV20-1, the J call TRBJ2-7, with TRBD1 identical over 11 bases. CDR3 length: 14 residues. Trimming cost V 5 bases and J 5 bases; bases outside gene matches: 8. Germline CDR1 is DFQATT and CDR2 is SNEGSKA (reference sequence). The CDR3 loop reads CSAEHRDRGDEQYF. The CDR3 bases are TGCAGTGCTGAGCACCGGGACAGGGGGGACGAGCAGTACTTC.

The sample holds many counts of this clone. The genes are TRBV20-1 and TRBJ1-5; weak D call: TRBD1 (5 bases). This CDR3 has 14 residues. Germline CDR1 DFQATT, CDR2 SNEGSKA (reference sequence). V shed 5 bases and J shed 1 base, with 12 bases lying between them. The CDR3 DNA is TGCAGTGCTCTAGGGGCAGTCAGCAATCAGCCCCAGCATTTT. Translating gives CSALGAVSNQPQHF.

Many counts were recorded for this clone. J is TRBJ1-1 and V is TRBV6-1; D not certain. Germline V CDR1 and CDR2: MNHNS, SASEGT. Trimming stripped 7 bases from V and 1 base from J, with 16 bases between. CDR3 length: 15 amino acids. CDR3 bases: TGTGCCAGCACCCTTCGCGGGCTGTCGAACACTGAAGCTTTCTTT. Protein sequence: CASTLRGLSNTEAFF.

The J gene is TRBJ2-7, the V gene TRBV5-1; 7 positions agree with TRBD1. Germline V gene data show CDR1 as SGHRS and CDR2 as YFSETQ. This CDR3 spans 13 amino acids. Unmatched junction bases numbered 6, after V lost 6 bases and J lost 3 bases. The CDR3, as DNA: TGCGCCAGCACCCGGGACAGAGACTACGAGCAGTACTTC. This translates into CASTRDRDYEQYF.

This clone has ten or more counts. This rearrangement joins TRBV28 to TRBJ2-5; 9 nucleotides line up with TRBD2. The CDR3 has 15 residues. J lost 6 bases, V lost 6 bases, and 11 bases had no gene match. The germline CDR1 and CDR2 sequences are MDHEN and SYDVKM. The CDR3 region is CASSPSGMVGKTQYF. Here the CDR3 DNA reads TGTGCCAGCAGCCCTAGCGGGATGGTCGGGAAGACCCAGTACTTC.

This clone is termed medium-sized (0.01 to 0.1%). The V and J genes are TRBV28 and TRBJ1-5, with a tentative D call TRBD1 (6 bases). The V end was cut by 5 bases, the J end by 5 bases, with 22 bases between. The CDR3 contains 17 residues. From germline, CDR1 is MDHEN and CDR2 SYDVKM. CDR3 bases: TGTGCCAGCAGTAACATCCTTATGGGGTCAGGGGATCAGCCCCAGCATTTT. As protein: CASSNILMGSGDQPQHF.

This clone qualifies as medium-sized (0.01 to 0.1%). The chain has TRBV12-3 or TRBV12-4 and TRBJ1-2; TRBD1 aligns across 9 bases. V was clipped by 4 bases and J by 5 bases; unmatched bases: 11. This CDR3 spans 16 amino acids. CDR3 region: CASSSPYRGRGYGYTF. CDR3 bases: TGTGCCAGCAGTTCGCCTTACAGGGGGCGCGGGTATGGCTACACCTTC.

This clone showed up many times. The CDR3 coding sequence is TGTGCCAGCAGGTCGGGGACAGATACGCAGTATTTT. Residues: CASRSGTDTQYF. The J gene is TRBJ2-3, the V gene TRBV11-1; possible D gene TRBD2, 5 bases. This CDR3 region has 12 residues. V dropped 6 bases and J dropped 3 bases, with 7 bases sitting between them. Germline values: CDR1 SGHAT, CDR2 FQDESV (reference sequence).

The chain links TRBV5-8 to TRBJ1-2, with TRBD1 identical over 8 bases. This CDR3 comprises 14 residues. Trimming removed 4 bases from V and 8 bases from J; junction bases left unmatched: 10. CDR1 and CDR2 from the germline V gene are SGHTS and YDEGEE. The CDR3 loop is CASSRTGLGGGYTF. The CDR3 DNA reads as TGTGCCAGCAGCCGGACAGGGCTTGGAGGGGGCTACACCTTC.

This clone was seen only a few times. The chain uses TRBV6-1 and TRBJ2-7; D possibly matches TRBD1 or TRBD2 (7 bases each). V was pared by 10 bases and J by 1 base, with 17 bases between. The CDR3 is made up of 14 amino acids. The germline V gene has CDR1 MNHNS and CDR2 SASEGT. The CDR3 sequence: CAISGTANSYEQYF. The CDR3 region has the DNA TGTGCCATCAGCGGGACAGCCAATTCCTACGAGCAGTACTTC.

A few counts support this clone. With a much larger clone just one base away, this may be a read error. The chain links TRBV4-1 to TRBJ1-6; D is unclear. Germline loops: CDR1 MGHRA, CDR2 YSYEKL. This CDR3 has 12 residues. For the CDR3, the DNA is TGCGCCAACAGCCACCTGAATTCACCCCTCCACTTT. Protein product: CANSHLNSPLHF.

This clone has a count of ten or more. The chain uses TRBV24-1 and TRBJ1-4; 12 positions match TRBD1. The length of the CDR3 is 16 residues. V gave up 5 bases and J gave up 3 bases; unmatched junction bases: 3. Germline V gene data show CDR1 as KGHDR and CDR2 as SFDVKD. The CDR3 loop is CATSAGTGGSNEKLFF. The CDR3 nucleotides read TGTGCCACCAGTGCTGGGACAGGGGGCTCTAATGAAAAACTGTTTTTT.

A few counts support this clone. A much larger clone differs by one base, so this may be a read error. This sample also contains other DNA sequences that code for the same CDR3. The CDR3 DNA follows: TGCAGCGTTGACCAGGGTCGCTTCTATGGCTACACCTTC. Amino acids: CSVDQGRFYGYTF. The chain uses TRBV29-1 and TRBJ1-2; the D gene is possibly TRBD1 (5 bases). The CDR3 consists of 13 residues. Germline values: CDR1 SQVTM, CDR2 ANQGSEA. Trimming removed 3 bases at V and 4 bases at J, with 12 bases between.

This clone was counted between two and nine times. V usage is TRBV6-2 or TRBV6-3 and J usage is TRBJ2-1; no firm D call. CDR1 and CDR2 from the germline V gene are MNHEY and SVGEGT. V lost 4 bases and J lost 4, with 5 bases in between. The CDR3 has 12 residues. CDR3 sequence (DNA): TGTGCCAGCAGTTCTCATTACAATGAGCAGTTCTTC. It yields the protein CASSSHYNEQFF.